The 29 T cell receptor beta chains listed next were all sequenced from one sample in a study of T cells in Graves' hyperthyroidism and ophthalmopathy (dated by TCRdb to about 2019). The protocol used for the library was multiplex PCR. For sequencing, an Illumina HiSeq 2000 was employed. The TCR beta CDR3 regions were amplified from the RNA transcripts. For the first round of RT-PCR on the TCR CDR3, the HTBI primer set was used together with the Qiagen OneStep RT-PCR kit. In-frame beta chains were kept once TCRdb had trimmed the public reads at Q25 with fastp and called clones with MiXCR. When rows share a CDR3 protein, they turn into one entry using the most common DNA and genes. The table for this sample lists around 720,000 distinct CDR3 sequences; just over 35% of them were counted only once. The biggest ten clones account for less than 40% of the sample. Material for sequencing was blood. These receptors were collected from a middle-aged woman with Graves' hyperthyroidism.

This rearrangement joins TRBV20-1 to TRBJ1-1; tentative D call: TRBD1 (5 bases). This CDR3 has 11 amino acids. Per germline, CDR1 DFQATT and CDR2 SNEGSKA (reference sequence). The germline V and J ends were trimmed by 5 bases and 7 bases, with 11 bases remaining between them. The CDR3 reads CSAPGTVEAFF. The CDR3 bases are TGCAGTGCTCCCGGGACGGTTGAAGCTTTCTTT.

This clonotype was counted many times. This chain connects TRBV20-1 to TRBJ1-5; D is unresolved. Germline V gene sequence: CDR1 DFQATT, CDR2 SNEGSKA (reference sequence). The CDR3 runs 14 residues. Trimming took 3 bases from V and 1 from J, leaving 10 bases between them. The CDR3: CSARETNSNQPQHF. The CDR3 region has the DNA TGCAGTGCTAGGGAAACTAACAGCAATCAGCCCCAGCATTTT.

The CDR3 region has the DNA TGTGCCAGCAGCGTCTTCGGGACCCCTGATTCACCCCTCCACTTT. It translates to CASSVFGTPDSPLHF. The V call is TRBV9, the J call TRBJ1-6; a weak D match, TRBD1 (5 bases). The CDR3 is made up of 15 amino acids. The germline CDR1 and CDR2 sequences are SGDLS and YYNGEE. V was clipped by 2 bases and J by 8 bases, with 14 bases between them.

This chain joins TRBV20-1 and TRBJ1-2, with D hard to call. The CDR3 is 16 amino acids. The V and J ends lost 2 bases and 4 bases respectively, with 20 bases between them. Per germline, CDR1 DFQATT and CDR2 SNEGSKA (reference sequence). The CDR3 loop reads CSARIRVNSGFYGYTF. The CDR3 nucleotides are TGCAGTGCTAGAATACGAGTTAACAGCGGCTTCTATGGCTACACCTTC.

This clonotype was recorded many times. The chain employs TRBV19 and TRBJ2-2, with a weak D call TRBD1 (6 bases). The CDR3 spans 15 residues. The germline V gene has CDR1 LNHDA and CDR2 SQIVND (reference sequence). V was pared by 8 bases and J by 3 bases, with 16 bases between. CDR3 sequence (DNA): TGTGCCAGTGCATCAGGACAGATCTACACCGGGGAGCTGTTTTTT. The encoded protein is CASASGQIYTGELFF.

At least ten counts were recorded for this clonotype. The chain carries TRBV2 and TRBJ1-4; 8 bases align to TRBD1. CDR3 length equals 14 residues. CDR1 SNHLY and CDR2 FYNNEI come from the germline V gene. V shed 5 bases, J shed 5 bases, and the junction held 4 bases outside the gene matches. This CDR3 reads CASSLQGENEKLFF. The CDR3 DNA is TGTGCCAGCAGTTTACAGGGGGAGAATGAAAAACTGTTTTTT.

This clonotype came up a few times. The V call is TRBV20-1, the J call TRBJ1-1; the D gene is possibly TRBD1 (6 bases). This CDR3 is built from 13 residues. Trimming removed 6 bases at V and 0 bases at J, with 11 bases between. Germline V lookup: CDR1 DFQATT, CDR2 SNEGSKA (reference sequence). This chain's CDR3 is CSASDSLNTEAFF. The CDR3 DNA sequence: TGCAGTGCATCGGACAGCTTGAACACTGAAGCTTTCTTT.

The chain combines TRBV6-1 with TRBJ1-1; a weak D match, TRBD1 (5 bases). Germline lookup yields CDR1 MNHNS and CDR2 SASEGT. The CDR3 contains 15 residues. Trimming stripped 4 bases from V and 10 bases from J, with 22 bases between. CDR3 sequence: CASSARRGGGEGAFF. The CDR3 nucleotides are TGTGCCAGCAGTGCTCGGCGGGGCGGAGGAGAGGGAGCTTTCTTT.

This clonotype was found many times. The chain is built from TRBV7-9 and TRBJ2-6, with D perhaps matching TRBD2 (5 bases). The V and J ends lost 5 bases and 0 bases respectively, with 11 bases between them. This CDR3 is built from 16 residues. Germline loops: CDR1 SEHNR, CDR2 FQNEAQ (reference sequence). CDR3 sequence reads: CASSQARVSGANVLTF. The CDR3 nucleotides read TGTGCCAGCAGCCAAGCGAGGGTCTCTGGGGCCAACGTCCTGACTTTC.

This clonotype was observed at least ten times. Written as DNA, the CDR3 is TGCAGCGTTTTTAAGCCAGAAGGCTACGAGCAGTACTTC. Amino acids: CSVFKPEGYEQYF. The chain links TRBV29-1 to TRBJ2-7; D remains unclear. Between the trimmed V and J ends, which lost 5 bases and 3 bases, there was a span of 14 bases. This CDR3 is built from 13 residues. Germline assignment: CDR1 SQVTM and CDR2 ANQGSEA.

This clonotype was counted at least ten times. CDR3 DNA sequence: TGCAGTGCTAGATCGCGGGACAAAGGAGATTTGAGTTTTTTT. It is translated as CSARSRDKGDLSFF. The chain has TRBV20-1 and TRBJ1-4; tentatively, D is TRBD1 (6 bases). The CDR3 has 14 amino acids. The germline CDR1 and CDR2 sequences are DFQATT and SNEGSKA (reference sequence). V was cut by 2 bases and J by 17 bases, with 24 bases left in between.

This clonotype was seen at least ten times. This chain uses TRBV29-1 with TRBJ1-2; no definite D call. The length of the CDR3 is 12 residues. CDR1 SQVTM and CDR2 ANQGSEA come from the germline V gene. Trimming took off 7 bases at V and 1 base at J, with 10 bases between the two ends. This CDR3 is CSGGGSNYGYTF. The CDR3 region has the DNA TGCAGCGGGGGAGGGAGTAACTATGGCTACACCTTC.

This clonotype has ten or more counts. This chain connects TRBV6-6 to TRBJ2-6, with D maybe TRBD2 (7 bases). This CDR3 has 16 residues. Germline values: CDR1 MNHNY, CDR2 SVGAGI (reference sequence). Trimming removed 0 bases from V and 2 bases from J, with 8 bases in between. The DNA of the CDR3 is TGTGCCAGCAGTTACTCGGGGGGGCCTGGGGCCAACGTCCTGACTTTC. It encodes CASSYSGGPGANVLTF.

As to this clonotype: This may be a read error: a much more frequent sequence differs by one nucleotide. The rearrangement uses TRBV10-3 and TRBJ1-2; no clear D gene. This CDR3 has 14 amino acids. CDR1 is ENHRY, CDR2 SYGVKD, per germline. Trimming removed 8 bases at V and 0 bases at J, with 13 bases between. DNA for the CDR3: TGTGCCATCGCCGATGGGAGGACTAACTATGGCTACACCTTC. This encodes CAIADGRTNYGYTF.

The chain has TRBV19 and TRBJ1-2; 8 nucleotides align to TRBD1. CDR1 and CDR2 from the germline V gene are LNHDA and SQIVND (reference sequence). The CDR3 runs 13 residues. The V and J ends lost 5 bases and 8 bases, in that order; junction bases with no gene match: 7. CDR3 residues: CASSSFPGGGYTF. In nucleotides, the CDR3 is TGTGCCAGTAGTTCGTTCCCAGGGGGCGGCTACACCTTC.

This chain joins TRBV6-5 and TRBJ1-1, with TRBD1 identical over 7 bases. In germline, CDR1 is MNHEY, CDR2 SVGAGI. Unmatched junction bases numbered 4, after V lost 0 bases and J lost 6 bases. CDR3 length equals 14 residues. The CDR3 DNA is TGTGCCAGCAGTTACTCGAAGGGGACAGCTGAAGCTTTCTTT. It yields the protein CASSYSKGTAEAFF.

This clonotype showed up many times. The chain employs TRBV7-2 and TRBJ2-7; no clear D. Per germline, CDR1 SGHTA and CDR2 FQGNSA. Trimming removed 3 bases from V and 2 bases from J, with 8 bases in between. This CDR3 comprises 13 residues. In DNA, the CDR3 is TGTGCCAGCAGCTTTGGGAACCCCTACGAGCAGTACTTC. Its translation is CASSFGNPYEQYF. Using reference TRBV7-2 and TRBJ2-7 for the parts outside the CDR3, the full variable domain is GAGVSQSPSNKVTEKGKDVELRCDPISGHTALYWYRQSLGQGLEFLIYFQGNSAPDKSGLPSDRFSAERTGGSVSTLTIQRTQQEDSAVYLCASSFGNPYEQYFGPGTRLTVT.

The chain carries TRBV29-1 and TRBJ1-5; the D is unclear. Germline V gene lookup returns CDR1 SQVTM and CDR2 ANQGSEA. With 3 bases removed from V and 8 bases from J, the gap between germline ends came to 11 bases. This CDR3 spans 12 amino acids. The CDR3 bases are TGCAGCGTTGACGACGGGGTAGAGCCCCAGCATTTT. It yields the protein CSVDDGVEPQHF.

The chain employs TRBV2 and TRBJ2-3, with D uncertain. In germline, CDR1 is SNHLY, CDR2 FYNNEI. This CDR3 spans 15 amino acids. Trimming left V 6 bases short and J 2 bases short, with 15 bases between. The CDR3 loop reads CASSPGDFSTDTQYF. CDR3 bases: TGTGCCAGCAGCCCTGGCGACTTCTCCACAGATACGCAGTATTTT.

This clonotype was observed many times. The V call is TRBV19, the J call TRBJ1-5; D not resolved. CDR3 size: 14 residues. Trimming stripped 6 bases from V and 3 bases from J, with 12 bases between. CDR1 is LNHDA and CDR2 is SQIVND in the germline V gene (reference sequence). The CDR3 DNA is TGTGCCAGTAGCTCAGGACGGAACAATCAGCCCCAGCATTTT. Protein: CASSSGRNNQPQHF.

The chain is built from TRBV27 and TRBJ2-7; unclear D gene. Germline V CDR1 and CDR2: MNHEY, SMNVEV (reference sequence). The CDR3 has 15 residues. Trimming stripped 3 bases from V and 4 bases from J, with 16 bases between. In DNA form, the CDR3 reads TGTGCCAGCAGTTTTTTCCCCCCCGGAGAGTACGAGCAGTACTTC. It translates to CASSFFPPGEYEQYF.

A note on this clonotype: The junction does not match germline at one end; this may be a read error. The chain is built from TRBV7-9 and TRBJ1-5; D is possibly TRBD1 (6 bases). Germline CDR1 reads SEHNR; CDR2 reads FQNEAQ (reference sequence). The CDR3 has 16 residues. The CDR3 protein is CASTQRGTYSDQPQHF. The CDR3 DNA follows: TGTGCCAGCACCCAGAGGGGGACCTATAGCGATCAGCCCCAGCATTTT. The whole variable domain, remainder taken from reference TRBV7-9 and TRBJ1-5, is DTGVSQNPRHKITKRGQNVTFRCDPISEHNRLYWYRQTLGQGPEFLTYFQNEAQLEKSRLLSDRFSAERPKGSFSTLEIQRTEQGDSAMYLCASTQRGTYSDQPQHFGDGTRLSIL.

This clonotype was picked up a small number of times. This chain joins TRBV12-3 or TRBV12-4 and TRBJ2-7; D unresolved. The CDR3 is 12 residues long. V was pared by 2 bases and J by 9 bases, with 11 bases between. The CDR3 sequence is CASSLSRIGQYF. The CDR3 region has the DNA TGTGCCAGCAGTTTAAGTAGGATCGGGCAGTACTTC.

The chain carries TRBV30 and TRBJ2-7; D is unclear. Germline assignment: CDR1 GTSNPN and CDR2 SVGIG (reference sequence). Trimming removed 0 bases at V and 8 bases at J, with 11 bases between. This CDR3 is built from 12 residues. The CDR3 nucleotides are TGTGCCTGGAGTGTACGGTCGTCACAGCAGTACTTC. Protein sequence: CAWSVRSSQQYF.

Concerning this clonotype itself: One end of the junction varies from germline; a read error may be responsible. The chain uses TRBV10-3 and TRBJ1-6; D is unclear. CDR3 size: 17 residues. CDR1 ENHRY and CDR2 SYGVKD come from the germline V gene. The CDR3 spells CASSLSPQSSYNPPLHF. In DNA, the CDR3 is TGTGCCAGCAGTTTATCTCCTCAGAGCTCCTATAATCCACCCCTCCACTTT.

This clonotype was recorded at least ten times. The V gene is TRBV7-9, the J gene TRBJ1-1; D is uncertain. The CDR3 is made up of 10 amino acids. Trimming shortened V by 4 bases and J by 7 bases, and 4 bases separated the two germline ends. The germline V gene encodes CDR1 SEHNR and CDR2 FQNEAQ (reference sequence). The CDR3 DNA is TGTGCCAGCAGCTATAATGAAGCTTTCTTT. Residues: CASSYNEAFF.

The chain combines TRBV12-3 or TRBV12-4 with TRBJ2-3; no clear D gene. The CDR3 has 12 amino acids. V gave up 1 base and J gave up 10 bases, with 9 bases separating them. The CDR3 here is CASSLGEMAQYF. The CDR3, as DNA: TGTGCCAGCAGTTTAGGTGAGATGGCGCAGTATTTT.

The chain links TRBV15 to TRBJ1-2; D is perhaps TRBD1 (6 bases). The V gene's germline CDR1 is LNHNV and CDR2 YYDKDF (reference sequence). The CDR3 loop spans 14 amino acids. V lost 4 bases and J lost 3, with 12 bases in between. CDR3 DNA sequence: TGTGCCACCAGCACCCGGGCAGGGGACTATGGCTACACCTTC. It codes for CATSTRAGDYGYTF.

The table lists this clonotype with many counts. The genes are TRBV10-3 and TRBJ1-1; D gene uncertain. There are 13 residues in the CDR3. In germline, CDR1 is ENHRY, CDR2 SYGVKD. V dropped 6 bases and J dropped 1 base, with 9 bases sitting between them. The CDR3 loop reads CAISREGNTEAFF. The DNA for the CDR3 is TGTGCCATCAGCCGCGAGGGGAACACTGAAGCTTTCTTT.